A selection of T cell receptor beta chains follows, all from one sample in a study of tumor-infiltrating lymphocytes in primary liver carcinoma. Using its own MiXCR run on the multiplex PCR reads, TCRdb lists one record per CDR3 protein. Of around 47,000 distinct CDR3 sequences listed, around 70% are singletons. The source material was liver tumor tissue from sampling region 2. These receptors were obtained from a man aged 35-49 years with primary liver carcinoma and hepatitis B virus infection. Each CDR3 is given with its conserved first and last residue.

CDR3: CASSRTGANNEQFF
J: TRBJ2-1
V: TRBV6-1

CDR3: CAISLGRNLGTWELFF
J: TRBJ2-2
V: TRBV10-3

CDR3: CTNSQVGSTYYEQYF
J: TRBJ2-7
V: TRBV4-2

CDR3: CASSSGLAGFADMQYF
J: TRBJ2-3
V: TRBV11-2

CDR3: CVSRGYQETQHF
J: TRBJ2-5
V: TRBV6-5

CDR3: CSVVSRTYEEYF
J: TRBJ2-7
V: TRBV29-1

CDR3: CSSSPSLIQGTGRETQYF
J: TRBJ2-5
V: TRBV11-2

CDR3: CGVRAGCEMNTEAFF
J: TRBJ1-1
V: TRBV29-1

CDR3: CGVFDTEAFF
J: TRBJ1-1
V: TRBV29-1

CDR3: CATGRDNEQFF
J: TRBJ2-1
V: TRBV24-1

CDR3: CASNQDRVNEQFF
J: TRBJ2-1
V: TRBV14

CDR3: CASSQCDRGSDTEAFF
J: TRBJ1-1
V: TRBV4-1

CDR3: CSVGSGGVYEQYF
J: TRBJ2-7
V: TRBV29-1

CDR3: CASKPSTATQYF
J: TRBJ2-3
V: TRBV6-1

CDR3: CCGTSGKLYGQFF
J: TRBJ2-1
V: TRBV29-1

CDR3: CTARDYTEQYF
J: TRBJ2-7
V: TRBV20-1

CDR3: CASSLWTAVSYVQYF
J: TRBJ2-7
V: TRBV6-1

CDR3: CTSRTGTGARGNSPLHF
J: TRBJ1-6
V: TRBV6-6

CDR3: CVSAVVAGWVNNEQFF
J: TRBJ2-1
V: TRBV14

CDR3: CASSCGEDRNQPQHF
J: TRBJ1-5
V: TRBV6-2/TRBV6-3

CDR3: CVGSYTGPFSGELFF
J: TRBJ2-2
V: TRBV11-1

CDR3: CAWTGPAGLIDTQYF
J: TRBJ2-5
V: TRBV30

CDR3: CAFSERGVNQPQHF
J: TRBJ1-5
V: TRBV10-3

CDR3: CASSYLGTVDSPLHF
J: TRBJ1-6
V: TRBV6-2/TRBV6-3

CDR3: CASSQELETNEQFF
J: TRBJ2-1
V: TRBV4-2

CDR3: CASREATSPLHF
J: TRBJ1-6
V: TRBV6-1

CDR3: CASSDSGRDYEQYF
J: TRBJ2-7
V: TRBV6-1

CDR3: CASSDRGTGELFF
J: TRBJ2-2
V: TRBV2

CDR3: CATNREGNSPLHF
J: TRBJ1-6
V: TRBV7-2

CDR3: CAGTHTGGSSPLHF
J: TRBJ1-6
V: TRBV6-6

CDR3: CASTTRVYEQYF
J: TRBJ2-7
V: TRBV6-2/TRBV6-3

CDR3: CASWIPGPRMSFF
J: TRBJ1-1
V: TRBV6-1

CDR3: CVSCDSLSENNGQFF
J: TRBJ2-1
V: TRBV7-9

CDR3: CASNPGQVNTGELFF
J: TRBJ2-2
V: TRBV5-4

CDR3: CASSFEGGNTEASF
J: TRBJ1-1
V: TRBV12-3/TRBV12-4

CDR3: CISRPSSGYNEQFF
J: TRBJ2-1
V: TRBV5-1

CDR3: CASSPNPDRGPYNEQFF
J: TRBJ2-1
V: TRBV7-8

CDR3: CVSTLEGQGAYEQYF
J: TRBJ2-7
V: TRBV6-1

CDR3: CASSLSANRGTVAFF
J: TRBJ1-1
V: TRBV28

CDR3: CVSSQPHRENLFF
J: TRBJ1-4
V: TRBV4-2

CDR3: CANSPDRGPCNEQFF
J: TRBJ2-1
V: TRBV7-9

CDR3: CASRSTSTGVVIDKAFF
J: TRBJ1-1
V: TRBV4-1